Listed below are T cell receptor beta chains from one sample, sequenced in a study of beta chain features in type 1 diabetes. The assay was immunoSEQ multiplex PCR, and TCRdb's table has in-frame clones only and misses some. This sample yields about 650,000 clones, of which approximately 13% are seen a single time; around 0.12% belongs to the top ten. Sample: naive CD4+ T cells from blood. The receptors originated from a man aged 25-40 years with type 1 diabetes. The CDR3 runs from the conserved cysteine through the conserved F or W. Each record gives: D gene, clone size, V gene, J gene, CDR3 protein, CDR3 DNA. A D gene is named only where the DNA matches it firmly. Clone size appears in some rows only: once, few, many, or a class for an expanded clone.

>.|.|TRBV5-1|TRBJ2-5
CASSLGPSGERGETQYF
TGCGCCAGCAGCTTAGGACCCTCAGGGGAACGCGGGGAGACCCAGTACTTC
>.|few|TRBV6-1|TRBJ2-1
CASSDTSYEQFF
TGTGCCAGCAGTGACACTAGCTACGAGCAGTTCTTC
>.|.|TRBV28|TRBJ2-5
CASRQGSYQETQYF
TGTGCCAGCCGGCAGGGATCGTACCAAGAGACCCAGTACTTC
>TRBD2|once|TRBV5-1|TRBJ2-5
CASRTSGGPQETQYF
TGCGCCAGCAGAACTAGCGGGGGACCACAAGAGACCCAGTACTTC
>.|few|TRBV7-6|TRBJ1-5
CASSLFNQPQHF
TGTGCCAGCAGCTTATTTAATCAGCCCCAGCATTTT
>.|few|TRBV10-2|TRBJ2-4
CASSEDFLLGKNIQYF
TGCGCCAGCAGTGAGGATTTTCTGTTGGGCAAAAACATTCAGTACTTC
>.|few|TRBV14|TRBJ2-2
CASSPNLLTGELFF
TGTGCCAGCAGCCCAAACCTACTCACCGGGGAGCTGTTTTTT
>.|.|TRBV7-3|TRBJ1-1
CASSGQRDTEAFF
TGTGCCAGCAGCGGTCAAAGGGACACTGAAGCTTTCTTT
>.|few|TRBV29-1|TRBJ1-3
CSVSRNRLSGNTIYF
TGCAGCGTCTCTAGGAACAGGCTCTCTGGAAACACCATATATTTT
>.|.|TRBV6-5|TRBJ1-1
CASSLRGGPTEAFF
TGTGCCAGCAGCCTCCGGGGAGGGCCCACTGAAGCTTTCTTT
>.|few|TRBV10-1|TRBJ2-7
CASSESPSEGNEQYF
TGCGCCAGCAGTGAGTCACCATCCGAGGGTAACGAGCAGTACTTC
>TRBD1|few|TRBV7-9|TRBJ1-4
CALQGPPDEKLFF
TGTGCCTTACAGGGGCCGCCAGATGAAAAACTGTTTTTT
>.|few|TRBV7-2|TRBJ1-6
CASSTDSPLHF
TGTGCCAGCAGCACAGATTCACCCCTCCACTTT
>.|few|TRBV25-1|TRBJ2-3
CASSEFQAVSGDTQYF
TGTGCCAGCAGTGAGTTCCAAGCGGTCTCAGGGGATACGCAGTATTTT
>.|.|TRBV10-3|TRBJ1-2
CAISDGRDKDYGYTF
TGTGCCATCAGTGACGGCAGGGACAAGGACTATGGCTACACCTTC
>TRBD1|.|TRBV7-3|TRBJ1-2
CASSLMRDRDKYGYTF
TGTGCCAGCAGCTTAATGAGGGACAGGGATAAGTATGGCTACACCTTC
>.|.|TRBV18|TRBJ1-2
CASSPGRDQGYTF
TGTGCCAGCTCACCCGGAAGGGATCAAGGCTACACCTTC
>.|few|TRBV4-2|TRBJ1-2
CASSQERNNYGYTF
TGTGCCAGCAGCCAAGAGCGAAATAACTATGGCTACACCTTC
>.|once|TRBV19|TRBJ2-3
CASSMRWGTDTQYF
TGTGCCAGTAGTATGAGGTGGGGCACAGATACGCAGTATTTT
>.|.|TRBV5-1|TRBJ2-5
CASSSGGTATQETQYF
TGCGCCAGCAGCTCCGGAGGGACAGCAACCCAAGAGACCCAGTACTTC
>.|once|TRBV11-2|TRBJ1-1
CASSLTSVAHLGAFF
TGTGCCAGCAGCTTAACGTCAGTAGCCCACCTGGGAGCTTTCTTT
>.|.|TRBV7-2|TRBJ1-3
CASSPSGAGNTIYF
TGTGCCAGCAGCCCCAGTGGGGCTGGAAACACCATATATTTT
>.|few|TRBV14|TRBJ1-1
CASSQSRNTEAFF
TGTGCCAGCAGCCAATCGAGGAACACTGAAGCTTTCTTT